In this sample, the clone carrying this TCR beta chain turned up a few times. A single record per CDR3 protein comes from TCRdb applying MiXCR to the RT-PCR reads. Found here are hundreds of thousands of distinct CDR3 sequences, 12% to 15% of them singletons; the top ten hold about 3.9%. V was shortened by 3 bases and J by 7 bases, with 15 bases between the two germline ends. The CDR3 has 13 amino acids. Per germline, CDR1 SQVTM and CDR2 ANQGSEA. This clonotype was sampled from a female donor in good health, serving as a healthy control. The chain uses TRBV29-1 and TRBJ1-2, with a possible D match to TRBD1 (6 bases). What was sequenced was memory CD4+ T cells from blood. The DNA for the CDR3 is TGCAGCGTTGAGACCACAGGGTTGGGTGGCTACACCTTC. Amino acids: CSVETTGLGGYTF.